This TCR beta chain appears in the sequencing data of a study of blood T cell repertoires in COVID-19. Study information: Specimens from acute and convalescent COVID-19 originated in the United States, Italy and Spain. T cells, B-cell-depleted T cells, or PBMCs supplied cDNA or gDNA.

Trimming removed 7 bases at V and 0 bases at J, with 10 bases between. The CDR3 covers 14 residues. The germline V gene encodes CDR1 SNHLY and CDR2 FYNNEI. Participants' own reports of clinical history determined their cohort assignment. Cohort 3 donors were reported recovered after two negative PCRs, clearance, or symptom resolution. Profiling relied on immunoSEQ multiplex PCR, and the TCRdb table lists in-frame clones only, not all of them. The table includes hundreds of thousands of clones, more than 80% detected once. The clonotype originates from a man aged 25 to 40 who had recovered from COVID-19. Sequencing was carried out using PBMCs or T cells enriched from blood (not recorded which). This rearrangement joins TRBV2 to TRBJ1-3; tentative D call: TRBD1 (5 bases). This CDR3 is CASTQTVSGNTIYF. CDR3 nucleotides: TGTGCCAGCACTCAGACAGTCTCTGGAAACACCATATATTTT.